At least ten counts were recorded for the clone carrying this TCR beta chain. Its antigen is not identified. This record comes from a study of beta chain features in type 1 diabetes. Across the whole study: Cell yields, age and gender were similar between patients and healthy donors.

Expressed TCRB transcripts got sequenced, as all isolated RNA was reverse transcribed. Naive, central memory and regulatory T cell samples averaged roughly 3.5 million reads. Sequencing used immunoSEQ multiplex PCR; TCRdb keeps in-frame clones, though not all of them. The data contain a few hundred thousand clones, around 10% of them seen just once; the ten biggest clones take up roughly 0.54%. Study-wide results and caveats: VDJ junctions from type 1 diabetes patients carried fewer insertions and larger deletions. When Type 1 diabetes patients were examined, their TCRB CDR3s proved moderately but significantly shorter in all four CD4+ subsets. The naive, central memory and Treg TCRB repertoires showed an apparent similarity that was greater among patients than among healthy donors.

This CDR3 contains 14 residues. V lost 8 bases and J lost 7; bases outside the gene matches: 12. CDR1 MNHNS and CDR2 SASEGT come from the germline V gene. V is TRBV6-1 and J is TRBJ2-7; 9 nucleotides line up with TRBD1. The TCR comes from a man aged 25 to 40 with type 1 diabetes. The sample consisted of central memory CD4+ T cells from blood. CDR3 sequence (DNA): TGTGCCAGCCGCAGCTGGGGACAGGGTAAGGAGCAGTACTTC. As protein: CASRSWGQGKEQYF.